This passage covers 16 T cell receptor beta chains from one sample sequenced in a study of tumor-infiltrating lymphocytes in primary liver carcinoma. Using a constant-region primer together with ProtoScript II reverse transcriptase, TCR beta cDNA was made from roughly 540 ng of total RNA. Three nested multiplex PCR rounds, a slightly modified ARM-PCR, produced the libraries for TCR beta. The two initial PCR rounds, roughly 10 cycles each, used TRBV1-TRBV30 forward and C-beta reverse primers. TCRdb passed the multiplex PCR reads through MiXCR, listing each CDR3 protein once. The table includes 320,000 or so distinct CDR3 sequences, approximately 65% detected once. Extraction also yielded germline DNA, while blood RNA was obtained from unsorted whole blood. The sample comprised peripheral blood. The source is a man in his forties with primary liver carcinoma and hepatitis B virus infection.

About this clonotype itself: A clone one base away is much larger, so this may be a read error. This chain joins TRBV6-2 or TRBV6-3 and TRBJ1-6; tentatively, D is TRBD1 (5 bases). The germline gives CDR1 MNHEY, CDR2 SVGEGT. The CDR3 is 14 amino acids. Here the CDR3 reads CASNYSTDNSPLHF. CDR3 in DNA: TGTGCCAGCAATTACTCGACAGATAATTCACCCCTCCACTTT.

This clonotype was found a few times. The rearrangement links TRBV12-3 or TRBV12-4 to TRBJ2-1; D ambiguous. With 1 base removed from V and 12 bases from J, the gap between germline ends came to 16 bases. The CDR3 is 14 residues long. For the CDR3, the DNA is TGTGCCAGCAGTTTAGTAGGTGGCGGCCTGCCGCAGTTCTTC. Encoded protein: CASSLVGGGLPQFF.

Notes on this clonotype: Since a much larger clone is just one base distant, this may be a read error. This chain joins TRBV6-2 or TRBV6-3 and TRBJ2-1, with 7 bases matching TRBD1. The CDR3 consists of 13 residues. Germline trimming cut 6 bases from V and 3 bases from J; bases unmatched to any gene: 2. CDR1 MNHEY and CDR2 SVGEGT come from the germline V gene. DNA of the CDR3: TGTGCCAGCAGGCGACAGGGCTACAATGAGCAGTTCTTC. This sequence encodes CASRRQGYNEQFF.

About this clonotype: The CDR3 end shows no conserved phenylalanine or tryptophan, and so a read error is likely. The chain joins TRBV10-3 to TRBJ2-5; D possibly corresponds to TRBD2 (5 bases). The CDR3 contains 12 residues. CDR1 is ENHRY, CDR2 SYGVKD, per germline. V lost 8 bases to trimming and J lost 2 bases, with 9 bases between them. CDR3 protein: CAIRDPQETQYS. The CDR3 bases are TGTGCCATCCGGGATCCTCAAGAGACCCAGTACTCC.

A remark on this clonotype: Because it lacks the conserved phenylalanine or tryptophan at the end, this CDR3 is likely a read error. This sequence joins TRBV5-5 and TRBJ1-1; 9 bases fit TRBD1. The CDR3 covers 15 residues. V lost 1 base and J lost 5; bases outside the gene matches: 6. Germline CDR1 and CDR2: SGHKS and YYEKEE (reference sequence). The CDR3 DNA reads TGTGCCAGCAGCTTGTCGGGACAGGGTTGGACTGAAGCTTTCATT. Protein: CASSLSGQGWTEAFI.

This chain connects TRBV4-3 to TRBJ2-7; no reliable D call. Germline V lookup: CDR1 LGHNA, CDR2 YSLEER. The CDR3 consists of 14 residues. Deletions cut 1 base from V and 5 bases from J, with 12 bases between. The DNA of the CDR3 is TGCGCCAGCAGCCAAGGGCCAACCTACAACGAGCAGTACTTC. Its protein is CASSQGPTYNEQYF.

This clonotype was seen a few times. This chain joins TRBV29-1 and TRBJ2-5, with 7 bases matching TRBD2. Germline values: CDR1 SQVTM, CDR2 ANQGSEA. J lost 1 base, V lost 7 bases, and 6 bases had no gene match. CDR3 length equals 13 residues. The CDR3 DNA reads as TGCAGCGGGGGGGGGACGGCCCAAGAGACCCAGTACTTC. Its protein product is CSGGGTAQETQYF.

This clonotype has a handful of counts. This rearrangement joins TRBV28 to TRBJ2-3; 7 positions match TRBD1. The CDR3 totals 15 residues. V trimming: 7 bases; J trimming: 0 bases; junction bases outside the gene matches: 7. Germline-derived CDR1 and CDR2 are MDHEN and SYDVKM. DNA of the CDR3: TGTGCCAGCACCCCGACAGGGTCGAGCACAGATACGCAGTATTTT. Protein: CASTPTGSSTDTQYF.

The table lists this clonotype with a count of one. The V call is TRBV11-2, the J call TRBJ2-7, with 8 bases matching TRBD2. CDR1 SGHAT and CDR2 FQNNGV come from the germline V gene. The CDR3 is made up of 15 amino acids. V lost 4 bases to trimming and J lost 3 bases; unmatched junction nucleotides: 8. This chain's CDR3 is CASSYTGTRLYEQYF. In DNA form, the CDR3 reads TGTGCCAGCAGCTACACCGGGACTAGACTCTACGAGCAGTACTTC.

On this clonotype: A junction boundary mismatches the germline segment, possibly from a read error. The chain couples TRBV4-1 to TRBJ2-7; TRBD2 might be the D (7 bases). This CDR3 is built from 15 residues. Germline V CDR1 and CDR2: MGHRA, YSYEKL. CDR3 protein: CSSSQVEGGAYEQYF. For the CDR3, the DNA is TGCTCCAGCAGCCAAGTGGAAGGGGGGGCATACGAGCAGTACTTC.

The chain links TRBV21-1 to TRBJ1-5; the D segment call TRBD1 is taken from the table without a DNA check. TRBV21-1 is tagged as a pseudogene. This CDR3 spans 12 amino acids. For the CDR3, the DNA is TGTGCCAGCAGAGACAGGGGTCAGCCCCAGCATTTT. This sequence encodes CASRDRGQPQHF.

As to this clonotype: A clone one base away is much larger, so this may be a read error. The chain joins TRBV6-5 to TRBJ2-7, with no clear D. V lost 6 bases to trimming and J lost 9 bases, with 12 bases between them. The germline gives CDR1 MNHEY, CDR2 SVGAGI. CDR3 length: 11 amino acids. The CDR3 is CASSPLCGQYF. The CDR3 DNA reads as TGTGCCAGCAGCCCCCTGTGCGGGCAGTACTTC.

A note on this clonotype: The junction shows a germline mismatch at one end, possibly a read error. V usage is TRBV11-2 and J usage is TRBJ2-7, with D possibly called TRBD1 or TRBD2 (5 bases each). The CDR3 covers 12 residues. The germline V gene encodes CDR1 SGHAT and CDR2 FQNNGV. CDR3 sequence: CTSSLEGRTWYF. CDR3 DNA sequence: TGTACCAGCAGCTTAGAGGGACGGACTTGGTATTTC.

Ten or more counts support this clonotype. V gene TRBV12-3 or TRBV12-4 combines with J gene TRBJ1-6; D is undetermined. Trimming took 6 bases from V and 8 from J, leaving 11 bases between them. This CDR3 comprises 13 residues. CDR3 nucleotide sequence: TGTGCCAGCAGCCCTCTCCGGGATTCACCCCTCCACTTT. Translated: CASSPLRDSPLHF.

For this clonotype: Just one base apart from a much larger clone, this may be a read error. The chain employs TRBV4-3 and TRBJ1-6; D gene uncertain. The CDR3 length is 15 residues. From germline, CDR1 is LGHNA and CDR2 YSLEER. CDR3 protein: CASGQDWAGNSPLHF. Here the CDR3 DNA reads TGCGCCAGCGGCCAAGATTGGGCCGGAAATTCACCCCTCCACTTT.

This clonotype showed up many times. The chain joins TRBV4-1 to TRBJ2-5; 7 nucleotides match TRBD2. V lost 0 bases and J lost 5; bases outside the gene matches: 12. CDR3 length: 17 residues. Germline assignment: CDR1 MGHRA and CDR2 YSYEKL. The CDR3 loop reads CASSQDRSGAGGETQYF. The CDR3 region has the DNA TGCGCCAGCAGCCAAGATAGGAGCGGGGCCGGTGGGGAGACCCAGTACTTC.